This entry lists 9 T cell receptor beta chains sequenced from one sample in a study of shared clonotypes between healthy human individuals. Sequencing was performed with immunoSEQ multiplex PCR; in TCRdb, only in-frame clones are kept and a portion is missing. The sample contains 2 million to 2.5 million clones, 80% to 95% of which appear only once. Sequenced material: naive CD4+ T cells from PBMCs. Regarding subset: CD45RA+ positively selected. The receptors derive from a young man in good health. Some clones in this sample may be carry-over from other donors' samples.

The DNA for the CDR3 is TGTGCCAGCAGTTATGAGACAGGGGACACTGAAGCTTTCTTT. Amino acid sequence: CASSYETGDTEAFF. V is TRBV6-5 and J is TRBJ1-1, with 8 bases matching TRBD1. Trimming at V came to 3 bases and at J to 3 bases, leaving 3 bases not matched to a gene. This CDR3 is built from 14 residues. Per germline, CDR1 MNHEY and CDR2 SVGAGI.

The V gene is TRBV10-3, the J gene TRBJ2-1; D not certain. V was pared by 3 bases and J by 7 bases, with 10 bases between. The CDR3 spans 13 residues. Germline CDR1 reads ENHRY; CDR2 reads SYGVKD. This CDR3 is CAISEVPQNEQFF. CDR3 in DNA: TGTGCCATCAGTGAAGTCCCTCAGAATGAGCAGTTCTTC.

The chain uses TRBV28 and TRBJ2-1, with D perhaps TRBD2 (6 bases). Trimming took off 2 bases at V and 2 bases at J, with 28 bases between the two ends. Germline CDR1 and CDR2: MDHEN and SYDVKM. This CDR3 is 21 amino acids long. The CDR3 reads CASSLPPVGGAGSTAYNEQFF. CDR3 DNA sequence: TGTGCCAGCAGTTTACCCCCGGTCGGTGGGGCGGGATCCACCGCCTACAATGAGCAGTTCTTC.

This chain connects TRBV28 to TRBJ2-7; TRBD2 matches at 10 bases. The V gene end was trimmed by 0 bases and the J gene end by 1 base; junction bases not matched to a gene: 3. Germline values: CDR1 MDHEN, CDR2 SYDVKM. The CDR3 covers 16 residues. The CDR3 reads CASSLWLAGVSYEQYF. The CDR3 bases are TGTGCCAGCAGTTTATGGCTAGCGGGAGTATCCTACGAGCAGTACTTC.

The chain links TRBV9 to TRBJ2-7; D may be TRBD1 (5 bases). V was pared by 0 bases and J by 4 bases, with 11 bases between. The CDR3 totals 14 residues. Germline CDR1 SGDLS, CDR2 YYNGEE. CDR3 loop: CASSVEAGLYEQYF. CDR3 bases: TGTGCCAGCAGCGTAGAGGCAGGGTTATACGAGCAGTACTTC. Full variable domain (missing parts from reference TRBV9 and TRBJ2-7): DSGVTQTPKHLITATGQRVTLRCSPRSGDLSVYWYQQSLDQGLQFLIQYYNGEERAKGNILERFSAQQFPDLHSELNLSSLELGDSALYFCASSVEAGLYEQYFGPGTRLTVT.

The J gene is TRBJ2-2, the V gene TRBV29-1, with D unresolved. CDR3 length equals 12 residues. CDR1 is SQVTM, CDR2 ANQGSEA, per germline. With 6 bases removed from V and 5 bases from J, the gap between germline ends came to 10 bases. The CDR3: CSVLEGTGELFF. CDR3 bases: TGCAGCGTCCTGGAAGGTACCGGGGAGCTGTTTTTT.

This clone was counted between two and nine times. Other DNA sequences in the sample encode the same CDR3. The chain combines TRBV5-1 with TRBJ2-7, with a possible D match to TRBD2 (5 bases). Trimming took off 0 bases at V and 5 bases at J, with 6 bases between the two ends. The CDR3 extends over 12 amino acids. Per germline, CDR1 SGHRS and CDR2 YFSETQ. CDR3 in DNA: TGCGCCAGCAGCTTGGTGCGGGACGAGCAGTACTTC. Its protein product is CASSLVRDEQYF.

Details on this clone: Other nucleotide sequences from this sample produce the same CDR3. This chain connects TRBV14 to TRBJ1-1; no definite D call. This CDR3 spans 13 amino acids. The V and J ends lost 4 bases and 0 bases respectively, with 6 bases between them. Germline CDR1 and CDR2: SGHDN and FVKESK. This CDR3 is CASSPSLNTEAFF. CDR3 nucleotide sequence: TGTGCCAGCAGCCCCTCCTTGAACACTGAAGCTTTCTTT.

The rearrangement joins TRBV19 to TRBJ2-3, with D possibly being TRBD1 or TRBD2 (5 bases each). Deletions cut 8 bases from V and 8 bases from J, with 11 bases between. CDR1 and CDR2 (germline): LNHDA, SQIVND (reference sequence). This CDR3 is built from 11 residues. The CDR3 reads CASRGGGTQYF. The CDR3 DNA follows: TGTGCCAGTCGTGGTGGGGGTACGCAGTATTTT.